The clone carrying this T cell receptor beta chain was observed a few times. Its matching antigen is unknown. TCRdb used MiXCR to reprocess the RT-PCR reads, holding one entry per CDR3 protein. Of 710,000 or so distinct CDR3 sequences listed, about a sixth are singletons. V shed 2 bases and J 4 bases; nucleotides not matched to a gene: 2. The CDR3 is made up of 15 amino acids. Germline lookup yields CDR1 SGHDT and CDR2 YYEEEE. This specimen comes from a study of response to subunit inactivated influenza vaccine. Study-wide results and caveats: The authors offered the suggestion that each seasonal influenza vaccination recruits few new T cells.

The material sequenced was PBMCs from blood, taken about 11 days after vaccination. The chain is built from TRBV5-6 and TRBJ2-5; 13 positions match TRBD2. The clonotype comes from a man in his fifties or sixties who received an inactivated influenza vaccine. This chain's CDR3 is CASSLLAGGGETQYF. CDR3 nucleotide sequence: TGTGCCAGCAGCTTACTAGCGGGGGGGGGAGAGACCCAGTACTTC.